The text below deals with one TCR beta chain. V was clipped by 5 bases and J by 6 bases, with 14 bases between them. The CDR3 length is 15 residues. CDR1 and CDR2 (germline): MGHRA, YSYEKL. The data were obtained in a study of identifying expanded T cells in peripheral blood. The repertoire was sequenced with immunoSEQ multiplex PCR; TCRdb's copy has only in-frame clones and lacks some. The sample has about 100,000 clones; approximately 88% are singletons. Collection occurred without any documented infections or immune events in donors. V is TRBV4-1 and J is TRBJ1-6, with a possible D match to TRBD1 (6 bases). This clonotype was sampled from a person aged 18 to 75 in good health. Sequencing used blood. This CDR3 reads CASSNTGLPNSPLHF. CDR3 sequence (DNA): TGCGCCAGCAGCAATACAGGGCTCCCTAATTCACCCCTCCACTTT.